This TCR beta chain was documented in a study of radiotherapy plus CTLA-4 blockade in lung cancer. Study overall: For around 18% of patients, objective responses occurred, and about 33% had disease control.

TCRdb keeps only in-frame clones here, not all; method: immunoSEQ multiplex PCR. Altogether around 42,000 clones are present, almost 65% being singletons, with the ten largest covering around a sixth. CDR1 is MNHEY and CDR2 is SVGAGI in the germline V gene. This CDR3 spans 15 amino acids. V was pared by 3 bases and J by 0 bases, with 12 bases between. Lung cancer patients with chemo-refractory metastatic non-small-cell disease were given focal radiation plus CTLA-4 blockade with ipilimumab. Study-wide results and caveats: Radiotherapy with ipilimumab was followed by blood expansion of tumor-derived clones. Reportedly, early blood T cell clone dynamics best predicted response, with interferon-beta.

For this clone: Antigen: not known.

The J gene is TRBJ2-7, the V gene TRBV6-5; the D is unclear. Source: peripheral blood, taken from a patient treated with radiotherapy plus ipilimumab. This clonotype was obtained from a human donor with non-small cell lung cancer who had a partial response to radiotherapy plus ipilimumab. CDR3 amino acids: CASSYQRISSYEQYF. In DNA form, the CDR3 reads TGTGCCAGCAGTTATCAGCGAATAAGCTCCTACGAGCAGTACTTC.